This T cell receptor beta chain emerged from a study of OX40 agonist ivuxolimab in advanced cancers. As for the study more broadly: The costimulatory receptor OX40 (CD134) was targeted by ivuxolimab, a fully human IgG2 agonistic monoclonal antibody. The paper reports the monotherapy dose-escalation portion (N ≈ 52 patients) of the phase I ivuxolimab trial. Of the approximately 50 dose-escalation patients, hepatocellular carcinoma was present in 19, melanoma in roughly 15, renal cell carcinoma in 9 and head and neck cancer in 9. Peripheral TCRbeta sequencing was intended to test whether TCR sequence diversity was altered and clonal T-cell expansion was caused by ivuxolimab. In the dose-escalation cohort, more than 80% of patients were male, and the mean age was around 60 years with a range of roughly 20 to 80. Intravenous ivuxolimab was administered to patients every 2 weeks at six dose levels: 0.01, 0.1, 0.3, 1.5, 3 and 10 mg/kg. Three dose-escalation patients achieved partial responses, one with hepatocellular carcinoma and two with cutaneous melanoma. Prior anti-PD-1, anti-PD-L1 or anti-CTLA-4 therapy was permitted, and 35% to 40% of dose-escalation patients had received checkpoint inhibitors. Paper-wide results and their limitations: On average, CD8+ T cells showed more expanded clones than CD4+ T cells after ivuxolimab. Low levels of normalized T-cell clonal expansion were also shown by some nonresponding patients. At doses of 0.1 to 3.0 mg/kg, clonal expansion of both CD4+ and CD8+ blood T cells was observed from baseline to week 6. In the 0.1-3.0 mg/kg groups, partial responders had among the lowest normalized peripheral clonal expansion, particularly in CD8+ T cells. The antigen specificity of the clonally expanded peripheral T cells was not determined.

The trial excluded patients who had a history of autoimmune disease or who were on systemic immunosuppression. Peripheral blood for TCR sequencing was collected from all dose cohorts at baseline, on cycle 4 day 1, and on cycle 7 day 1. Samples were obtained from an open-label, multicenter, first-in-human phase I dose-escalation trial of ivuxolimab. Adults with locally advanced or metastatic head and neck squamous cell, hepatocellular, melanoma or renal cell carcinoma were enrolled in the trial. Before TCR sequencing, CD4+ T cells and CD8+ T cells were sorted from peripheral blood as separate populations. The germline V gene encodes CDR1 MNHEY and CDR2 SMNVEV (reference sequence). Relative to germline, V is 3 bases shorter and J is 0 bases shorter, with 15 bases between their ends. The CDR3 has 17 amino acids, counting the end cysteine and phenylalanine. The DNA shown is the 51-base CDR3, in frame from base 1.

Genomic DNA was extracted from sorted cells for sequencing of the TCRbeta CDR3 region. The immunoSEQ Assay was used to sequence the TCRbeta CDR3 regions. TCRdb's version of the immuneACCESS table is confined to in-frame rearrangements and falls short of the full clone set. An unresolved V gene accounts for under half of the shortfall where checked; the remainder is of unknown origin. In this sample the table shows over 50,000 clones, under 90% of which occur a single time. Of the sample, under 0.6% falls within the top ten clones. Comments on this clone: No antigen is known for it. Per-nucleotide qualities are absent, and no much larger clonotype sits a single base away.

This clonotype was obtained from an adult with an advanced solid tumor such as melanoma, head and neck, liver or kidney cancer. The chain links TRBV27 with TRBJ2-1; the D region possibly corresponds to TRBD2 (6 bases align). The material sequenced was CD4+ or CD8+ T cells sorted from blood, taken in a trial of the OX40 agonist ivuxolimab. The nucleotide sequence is TGTGCCAGCAGTTTCACGTCGGGGAGGAGCTCCTACAATGAGCAGTTCTTC. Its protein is CASSFTSGRSSYNEQFF.